Below are 26 T cell receptor beta chains sequenced from a single sample in a study of blood T cell repertoires in COVID-19. Profiling relied on immunoSEQ multiplex PCR, and the TCRdb table lists in-frame clones only, not all of them. The sample consists of under 250,000 clones, about 80% of them appearing once. Sequencing was performed on PBMCs or T cells enriched from blood (not recorded which). These receptors all come from a woman aged 35 to 49 with acute COVID-19.

The V gene is TRBV30, the J gene TRBJ1-6; 7 bases match TRBD1. CDR3 length: 15 amino acids. Germline CDR1 reads GTSNPN; CDR2 reads SVGIG (reference sequence). The J segment lost 9 bases and the V segment lost 2 bases, leaving 10 bases of the junction unmatched. The chain's CDR3 is CAWSRGTGDSSPLHF. The CDR3, as DNA: TGTGCCTGGAGTAGGGGCACAGGGGATAGTTCACCCCTCCACTTT.

The chain recombines TRBV7-3 with TRBJ2-1; no clear D gene. The germline V gene encodes CDR1 SGHTA and CDR2 FQGTGA. CDR3 size: 18 residues. The V gene lost 4 bases and the J gene lost 6 bases, with 25 bases spanning the gap. CDR3 sequence reads: CASSSTPGAASIPNEQFF. In nucleotides, the CDR3 is TGTGCCAGCAGCTCCACCCCCGGAGCCGCGAGCATACCCAATGAGCAGTTCTTC.

The chain couples TRBV6-6 to TRBJ1-1; D is unclear. CDR3 size: 14 residues. Between the trimmed V and J ends, which lost 6 bases and 6 bases, there was a span of 17 bases. Germline-derived CDR1 and CDR2 are MNHNY and SVGAGI (reference sequence). CDR3 sequence reads: CASSPGREGAEAFF. The CDR3 DNA reads as TGTGCCAGCAGCCCGGGGAGGGAGGGAGCTGAAGCTTTCTTT.

The rearrangement links TRBV9 to TRBJ1-1, with a tentative D call TRBD1 (6 bases). Per the germline V gene, CDR1 is SGDLS and CDR2 is YYNGEE. The CDR3 loop spans 16 amino acids. Trimming stripped 0 bases from V and 5 bases from J, with 17 bases between. CDR3 nucleotides: TGTGCCAGCAGCGTAGGAGTATGGCAGGGGACGACTGAAGCTTTCTTT. The encoded protein is CASSVGVWQGTTEAFF.

The J gene is TRBJ1-1, the V gene TRBV18, with D possibly TRBD1 on 6 matching bases. Trimming shortened V by 2 bases and J by 0 bases, and 13 bases separated the two germline ends. The CDR3 spans 16 residues. Looked up from germline, CDR1 is KGHSH and CDR2 is LQKENI. This CDR3 is CASSPSGGVMNTEAFF. As DNA, the CDR3 is TGTGCCAGCTCACCATCGGGGGGCGTAATGAACACTGAAGCTTTCTTT.

The chain combines TRBV3-1 (or the pseudogene TRBV3-2) with TRBJ1-1; D perhaps matches TRBD1 (6 bases). V was cut by 4 bases and J by 0 bases, with 12 bases left in between. The CDR3 runs 15 residues. Germline CDR1 is LGHDT and CDR2 is YNNKEL (reference sequence). The chain's CDR3 is CASSPRGGLNTEAFF. The DNA for the CDR3 is TGTGCCAGCAGCCCCAGGGGAGGGTTGAACACTGAAGCTTTCTTT.

J is TRBJ2-7 and V is TRBV7-3; 9 bases map to TRBD1. Germline trimming cut 5 bases from V and 3 bases from J; bases unmatched to any gene: 8. In germline, CDR1 is SGHTA, CDR2 FQGTGA. CDR3 length: 15 residues. Here the CDR3 reads CASSQMRGQGYEQYF. CDR3 nucleotide sequence: TGTGCCAGCAGCCAAATGAGGGGACAGGGCTACGAGCAGTACTTC.

The chain is built from TRBV18 and TRBJ1-2, with D perhaps matching TRBD1 (6 bases). V was trimmed by 2 bases and J by 10 bases, leaving 11 bases between them. In germline, CDR1 is KGHSH, CDR2 LQKENI. The CDR3 consists of 12 residues. CDR3 amino acids: CASSPSGHPYTF. CDR3 bases: TGTGCCAGCTCACCATCGGGACACCCCTACACCTTC. Full variable domain (missing parts from reference TRBV18 and TRBJ1-2): NAGVMQNPRHLVRRRGQEARLRCSPMKGHSHVYWYRQLPEEGLKFMVYLQKENIIDESGMPKERFSAEFPKEGPSILRIQQVVRGDSAAYFCASSPSGHPYTFGSGTRLTVV.

CDR3 sequence: CASSYRGREAFF. CDR3 bases: TGTGCCAGCAGTTACAGAGGGAGGGAAGCTTTCTTT. This chain connects TRBV6-5 to TRBJ1-1; D ambiguous. Deletions cut 2 bases from V and 8 bases from J, with 9 bases between. The CDR3 is 12 amino acids. From germline, CDR1 is MNHEY and CDR2 SVGAGI.

In this sample, this clone turned up a few times. CDR3 coding DNA: TGTGCCAGCTCACCGGGCGGGATAAACATAGGGCCCCAGCATTTT. Amino acid sequence: CASSPGGINIGPQHF. The chain employs TRBV18 and TRBJ1-5; D remains unclear. Germline CDR1 reads KGHSH; CDR2 reads LQKENI. The CDR3 extends over 15 amino acids. V lost 3 bases and J 9 bases, leaving 18 bases between the germline ends.

The genes are TRBV27 and TRBJ1-2, with TRBD1 matching 10 bases. Germline lookup yields CDR1 MNHEY and CDR2 SMNVEV (reference sequence). Losses at the gene ends were 4 bases for V and 7 bases for J; bases not matched to a gene: 6. The CDR3 spans 14 residues. The CDR3 reads CASSSRQGASGYTF. The DNA of the CDR3 is TGTGCCAGCAGTTCCAGACAGGGGGCTAGTGGCTACACCTTC.

The CDR3 coding sequence is TGTGCCACCAGAATCTTTAGCGGGAGCTCCTACAATGAGCAGTTCTTC. Its translation: CATRIFSGSSYNEQFF. The chain uses TRBV15 and TRBJ2-1, with TRBD2 matching 9 bases. The trim removed 6 bases at V and 0 bases at J, leaving 6 bases unmatched. The CDR3 runs to 16 residues. Germline values: CDR1 LNHNV, CDR2 YYDKDF (reference sequence).

The chain links TRBV24-1 to TRBJ2-2, with 9 bases fitting TRBD1. After removal of 3 bases from V and 3 bases from J, the junction contained 7 bases not matched to a gene. This CDR3 spans 17 amino acids. Germline CDR1 and CDR2: KGHDR and SFDVKD. CDR3 residues: CATSDVQGALDTGELFF. CDR3 coding DNA: TGTGCCACCAGTGATGTACAGGGGGCGTTGGACACCGGGGAGCTGTTTTTT.

This clone was counted ten times or more. This chain links TRBV9 with TRBJ1-2, with TRBD1 matching 7 bases. The CDR3 totals 15 residues. Germline CDR1 SGDLS, CDR2 YYNGEE. V was pared by 0 bases and J by 7 bases, with 9 bases of the junction left unmatched. The CDR3 sequence: CASSVDPGGRSGYTF. CDR3 coding DNA: TGTGCCAGCAGCGTAGATCCAGGGGGAAGAAGTGGCTACACCTTC.

This chain links TRBV4-1 with TRBJ1-3, with 8 positions matching TRBD1. There are 18 residues in the CDR3. Trimming at V came to 0 bases and at J to 0 bases, leaving 7 bases not matched to a gene. Germline CDR1 and CDR2: MGHRA and YSYEKL. CDR3 sequence: CASSQDRDRTISGNTIYF. The DNA of the CDR3 is TGCGCCAGCAGCCAAGATAGGGACAGGACCATCTCTGGAAACACCATATATTTT.

The chain employs TRBV7-2 and TRBJ2-5; tentative D call: TRBD1 (6 bases). Trimming pared 1 base from V and 1 base from J, leaving 7 bases between. Per germline, CDR1 SGHTA and CDR2 FQGNSA. The CDR3 covers 14 residues. Written as DNA, the CDR3 is TGTGCCAGCAGCTTAGACAGGGTCCAAGAGACCCAGTACTTC. As protein: CASSLDRVQETQYF.

This clone was picked up a small number of times. J is TRBJ2-7 and V is TRBV5-1; 14 nucleotides agree with TRBD2. The CDR3 is made up of 15 amino acids. V lost 1 base to trimming and J lost 7 bases; unmatched junction nucleotides: 4. The germline gives CDR1 SGHRS, CDR2 YFSETQ. CDR3 sequence reads: CASSLRLAGGEEQYF. DNA of the CDR3: TGCGCCAGCAGCTTGCGACTAGCGGGAGGGGAAGAGCAGTACTTC. The whole variable domain, filled in from reference TRBV5-1 and TRBJ2-7, reads KAGVTQTPRYLIKTRGQQVTLSCSPISGHRSVSWYQQTPGQGLQFLFEYFSETQRNKGNFPGRFSGRQFSNSRSEMNVSTLELGDSALYLCASSLRLAGGEEQYFGPGTRLTVT.

This chain's CDR3 is CAGQAQGNYGYTF. CDR3 coding DNA: TGTGCCGGACAGGCACAAGGGAACTATGGCTACACCTTC. The V call is TRBV2, the J call TRBJ1-2; 7 positions match TRBD1. V gave up 11 bases and J gave up 2 bases; unmatched junction bases: 8. The CDR3 totals 13 residues. Germline V gene sequence: CDR1 SNHLY, CDR2 FYNNEI.

The rearrangement uses TRBV5-1 and TRBJ2-5; D may be TRBD1 (5 bases). The germline V gene encodes CDR1 SGHRS and CDR2 YFSETQ. The V end was cut by 6 bases, the J end by 10 bases, with 13 bases between. The CDR3 runs to 11 residues. The CDR3 reads CASTGGRDQYF. For the CDR3, the DNA is TGCGCCAGCACCGGTGGCAGGGACCAGTACTTC.

The chain joins TRBV3-1 (or the pseudogene TRBV3-2) to TRBJ2-2; 7 bases are a match to TRBD2. V lost 2 bases and J lost 7; bases outside the gene matches: 7. The CDR3 is 15 residues long. Germline CDR1 and CDR2: LGHDT and YNNKEL (reference sequence). This CDR3 reads CASSQSTGGVGELFF. The CDR3 region has the DNA TGTGCCAGCAGCCAATCCACGGGGGGAGTCGGGGAGCTGTTTTTT.

The chain carries TRBV4-3 and TRBJ2-3; 7 bases fit TRBD2. Germline CDR1 is LGHNA and CDR2 is YSLEER. This CDR3 has 16 residues. Trimming at V came to 0 bases and at J to 2 bases, leaving 5 bases not matched to a gene. CDR3 in amino acids: CASSQEASGSTDTQYF. CDR3 coding DNA: TGCGCCAGCAGCCAAGAGGCTAGCGGATCCACAGATACGCAGTATTTT.

J is TRBJ2-7 and V is TRBV13, with D tentatively TRBD1 (6 bases). Germline V gene data show CDR1 as PRHDT and CDR2 as FYEKMQ (reference sequence). Trimming removed 5 bases at V and 2 bases at J, with 16 bases between. This CDR3 region has 15 residues. The CDR3 bases are TGTGCCAGCAGCCCCAAGGACAGCATCGCCTACGAGCAGTACTTC. It specifies CASSPKDSIAYEQYF.

V and J are TRBV28 and TRBJ1-4; D may be TRBD1 (5 bases). In germline, CDR1 is MDHEN, CDR2 SYDVKM. V was trimmed by 4 bases and J by 0 bases, leaving 15 bases between them. The CDR3 has 17 amino acids. The CDR3 is CASSSTGQGTTNEKLFF. CDR3 nucleotides: TGTGCCAGCAGTTCCACAGGCCAAGGCACAACTAATGAAAAACTGTTTTTT.

The rearrangement uses TRBV4-1 and TRBJ2-3; 9 nucleotides line up with TRBD2. The germline V gene encodes CDR1 MGHRA and CDR2 YSYEKL. The CDR3 extends over 16 amino acids. V lost 3 bases and J lost 1; bases outside the gene matches: 5. The CDR3 DNA sequence: TGCGCCAGCAGCCACGGGACTAGCAGCCGCACAGATACGCAGTATTTT. This sequence encodes CASSHGTSSRTDTQYF.

The V gene is TRBV4-2, the J gene TRBJ2-7; no firm D call. Germline lookup yields CDR1 LGHNA and CDR2 YNFKEQ. The V gene lost 3 bases and the J gene lost 7 bases, with 7 bases spanning the gap. There are 11 residues in the CDR3. The CDR3 here is CASSHLKEQYF. The CDR3 DNA reads TGTGCCAGCAGCCACCTTAAAGAGCAGTACTTC.

The J gene is TRBJ2-2, the V gene TRBV11-1; TRBD1 matches at 8 bases. Germline V CDR1 and CDR2: SGHAT, FQDESV (reference sequence). The CDR3 runs 16 residues. The V gene end was trimmed by 5 bases and the J gene end by 1 base; junction bases not matched to a gene: 6. Here the CDR3 reads CASSPQGQGNTGELFF. CDR3 nucleotides: TGTGCCAGCAGCCCCCAAGGACAGGGGAACACCGGGGAGCTGTTTTTT.